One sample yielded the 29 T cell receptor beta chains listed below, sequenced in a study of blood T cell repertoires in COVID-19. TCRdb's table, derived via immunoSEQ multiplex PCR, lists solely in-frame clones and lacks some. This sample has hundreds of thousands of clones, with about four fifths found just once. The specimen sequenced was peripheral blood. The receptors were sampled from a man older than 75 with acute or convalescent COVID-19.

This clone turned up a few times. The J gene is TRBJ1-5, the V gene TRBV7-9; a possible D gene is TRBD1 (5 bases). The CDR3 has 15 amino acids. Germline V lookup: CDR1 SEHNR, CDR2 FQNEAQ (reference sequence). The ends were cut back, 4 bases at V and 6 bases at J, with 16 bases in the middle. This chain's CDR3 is CASSSSRQTGQPQHF. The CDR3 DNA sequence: TGTGCCAGCAGCTCGTCCCGACAGACTGGTCAGCCCCAGCATTTT.

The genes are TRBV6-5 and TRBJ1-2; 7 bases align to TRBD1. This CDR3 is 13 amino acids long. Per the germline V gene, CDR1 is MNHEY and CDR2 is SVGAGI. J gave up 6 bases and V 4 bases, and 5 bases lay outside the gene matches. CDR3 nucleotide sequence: TGTGCCAGCAGTTCCACAGGGGCTCATGGCTACACCTTC. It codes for CASSSTGAHGYTF.

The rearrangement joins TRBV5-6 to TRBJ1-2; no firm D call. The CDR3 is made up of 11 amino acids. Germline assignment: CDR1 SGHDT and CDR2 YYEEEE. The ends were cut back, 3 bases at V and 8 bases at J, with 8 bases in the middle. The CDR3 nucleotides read TGTGCCAGCAGCTCGTCGCGGGGCTACACCTTC. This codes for CASSSSRGYTF.

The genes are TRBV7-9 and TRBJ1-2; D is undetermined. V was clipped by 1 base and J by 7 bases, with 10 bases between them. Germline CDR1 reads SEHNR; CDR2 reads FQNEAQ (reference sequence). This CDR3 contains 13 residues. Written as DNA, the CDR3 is TGTGCCAGCAGCTTAGGTATTACCAGTGGCTACACCTTC. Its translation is CASSLGITSGYTF.

CDR3 sequence (DNA): TGTGCCAGCAGCTTTCTGGGGCGCGGTTATGGCTACACCTTC. It translates to CASSFLGRGYGYTF. This rearrangement joins TRBV5-5 to TRBJ1-2, with D possibly being TRBD1 (5 bases). The germline CDR1 and CDR2 sequences are SGHKS and YYEKEE (reference sequence). V lost 2 bases and J lost 5, with 13 bases in between. This CDR3 is built from 14 residues.

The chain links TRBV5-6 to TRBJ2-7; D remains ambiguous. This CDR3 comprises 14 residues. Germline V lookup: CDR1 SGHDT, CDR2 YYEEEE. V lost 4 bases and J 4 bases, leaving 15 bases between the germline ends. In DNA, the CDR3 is TGTGCCAGCAGCCCTTCGAATCCCGGTTACGAGCAGTACTTC. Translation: CASSPSNPGYEQYF.

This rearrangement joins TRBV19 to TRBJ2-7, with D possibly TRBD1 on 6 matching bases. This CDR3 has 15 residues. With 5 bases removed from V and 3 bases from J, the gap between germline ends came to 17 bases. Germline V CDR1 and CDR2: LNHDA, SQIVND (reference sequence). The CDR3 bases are TGTGCCAGTAGTGACCTCAGGGGCCAGAGCTACGAGCAGTACTTC. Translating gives CASSDLRGQSYEQYF.

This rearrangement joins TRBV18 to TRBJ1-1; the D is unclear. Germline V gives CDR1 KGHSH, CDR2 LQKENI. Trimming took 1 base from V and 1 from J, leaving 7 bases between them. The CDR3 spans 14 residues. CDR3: CASSPQGANTEAFF. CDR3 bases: TGTGCCAGCTCACCACAGGGAGCGAACACTGAAGCTTTCTTT.

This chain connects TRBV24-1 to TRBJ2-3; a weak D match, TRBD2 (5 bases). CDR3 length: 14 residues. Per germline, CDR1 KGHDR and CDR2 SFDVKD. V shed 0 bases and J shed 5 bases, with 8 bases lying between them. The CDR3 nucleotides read TGTGCCACCAGTGATTTGGGTAGCGTAGATACGCAGTATTTT. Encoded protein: CATSDLGSVDTQYF.

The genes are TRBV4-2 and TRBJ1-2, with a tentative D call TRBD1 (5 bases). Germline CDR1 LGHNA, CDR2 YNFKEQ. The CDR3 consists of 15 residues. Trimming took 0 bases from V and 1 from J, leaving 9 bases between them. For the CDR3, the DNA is TGTGCCAGCAGCCAAGAAAGGACACTTAACTATGGCTACACCTTC. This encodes CASSQERTLNYGYTF.

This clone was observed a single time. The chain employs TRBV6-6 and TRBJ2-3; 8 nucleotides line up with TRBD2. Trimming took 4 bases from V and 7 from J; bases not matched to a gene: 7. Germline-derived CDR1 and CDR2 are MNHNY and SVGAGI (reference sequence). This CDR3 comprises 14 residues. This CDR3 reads CASSSPGGMYTQYF. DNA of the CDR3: TGTGCCAGCAGTTCCCCGGGAGGGATGTATACGCAGTATTTT.

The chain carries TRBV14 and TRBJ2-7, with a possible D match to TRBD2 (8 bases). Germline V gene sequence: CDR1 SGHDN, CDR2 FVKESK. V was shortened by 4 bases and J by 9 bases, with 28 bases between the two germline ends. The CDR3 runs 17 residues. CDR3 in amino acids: CASSPILGRGRWLWQYF. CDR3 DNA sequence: TGTGCCAGCAGCCCAATCCTCGGGAGGGGGCGCTGGTTGTGGCAGTACTTC. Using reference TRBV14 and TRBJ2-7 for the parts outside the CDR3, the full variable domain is EAGVTQFPSHSVIEKGQTVTLRCDPISGHDNLYWYRRVMGKEIKFLLHFVKESKQDESGMPNNRFLAERTGGTYSTLKVQPAELEDSGVYFCASSPILGRGRWLWQYFGPGTRLTVT.

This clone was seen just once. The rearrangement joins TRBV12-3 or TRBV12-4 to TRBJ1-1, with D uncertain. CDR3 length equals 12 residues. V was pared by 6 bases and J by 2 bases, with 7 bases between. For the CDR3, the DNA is TGTGCCAGCAGACGACAAAACACTGAAGCTTTCTTT. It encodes CASRRQNTEAFF.

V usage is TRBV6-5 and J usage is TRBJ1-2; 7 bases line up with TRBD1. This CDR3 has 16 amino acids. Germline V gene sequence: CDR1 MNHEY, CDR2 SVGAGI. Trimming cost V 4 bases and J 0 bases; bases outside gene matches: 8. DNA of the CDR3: TGTGCCAGCAGTTTCCACCCAGGGACAGCTAACTATGGCTACACCTTC. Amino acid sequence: CASSFHPGTANYGYTF.

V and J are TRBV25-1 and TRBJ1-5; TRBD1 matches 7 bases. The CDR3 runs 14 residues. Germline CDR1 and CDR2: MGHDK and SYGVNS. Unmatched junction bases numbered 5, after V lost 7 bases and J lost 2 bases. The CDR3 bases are TGTGCCAGCAACCCACAGGGGCGCAATCAGCCCCAGCATTTT. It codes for CASNPQGRNQPQHF.

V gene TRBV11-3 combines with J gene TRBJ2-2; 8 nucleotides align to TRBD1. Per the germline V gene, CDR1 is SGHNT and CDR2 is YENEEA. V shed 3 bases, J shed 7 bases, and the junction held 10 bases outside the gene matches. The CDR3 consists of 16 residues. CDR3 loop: CASSFQGASLGGELFF. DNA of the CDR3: TGTGCCAGCAGCTTCCAGGGGGCCTCCCTGGGCGGGGAGCTGTTTTTT.

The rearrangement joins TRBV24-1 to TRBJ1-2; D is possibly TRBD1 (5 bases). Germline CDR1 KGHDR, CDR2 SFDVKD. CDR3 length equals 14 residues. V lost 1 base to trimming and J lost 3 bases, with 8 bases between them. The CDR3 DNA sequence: TGTGCCACCAGTGATTTCCGGACACACTATGGCTACACCTTC. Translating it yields CATSDFRTHYGYTF.

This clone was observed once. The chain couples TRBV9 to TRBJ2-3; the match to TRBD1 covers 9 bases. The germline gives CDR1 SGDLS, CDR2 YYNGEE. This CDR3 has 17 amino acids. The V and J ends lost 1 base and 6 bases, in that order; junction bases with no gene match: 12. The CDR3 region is CASSVNQGDRVLDTQYF. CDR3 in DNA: TGTGCCAGCAGCGTAAATCAGGGGGACAGGGTTTTGGATACGCAGTATTTT.

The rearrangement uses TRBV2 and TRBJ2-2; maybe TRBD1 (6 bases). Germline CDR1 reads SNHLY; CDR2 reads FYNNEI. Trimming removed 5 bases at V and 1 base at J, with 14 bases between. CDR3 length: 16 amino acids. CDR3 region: CASSLRTALNTGELFF. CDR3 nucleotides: TGTGCCAGCAGTTTAAGGACAGCCCTGAACACCGGGGAGCTGTTTTTT.

The CDR3 DNA follows: TGCGCCAGCAGCCTGACGGGGTACGGAAACACCATATATTTT. Translated, it gives CASSLTGYGNTIYF. V and J are TRBV5-1 and TRBJ1-3; D is uncertain. The CDR3 length is 14 residues. Germline assignment: CDR1 SGHRS and CDR2 YFSETQ. V lost 4 bases and J lost 4, with 12 bases in between.

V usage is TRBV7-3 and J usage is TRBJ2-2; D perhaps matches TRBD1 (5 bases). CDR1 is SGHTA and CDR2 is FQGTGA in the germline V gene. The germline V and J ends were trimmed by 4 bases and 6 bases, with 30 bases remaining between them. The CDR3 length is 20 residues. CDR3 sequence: CASSSRPTAKDSIQAGELFF. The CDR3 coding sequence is TGTGCCAGCAGCTCCCGACCAACTGCTAAGGATAGTATACAGGCCGGGGAGCTGTTTTTT.

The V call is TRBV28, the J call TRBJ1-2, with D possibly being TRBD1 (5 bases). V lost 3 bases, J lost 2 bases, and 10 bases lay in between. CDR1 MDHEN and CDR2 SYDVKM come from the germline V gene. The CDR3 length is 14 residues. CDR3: CASSFGGENYGYTF. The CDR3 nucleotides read TGTGCCAGCAGTTTTGGGGGGGAGAACTATGGCTACACCTTC.

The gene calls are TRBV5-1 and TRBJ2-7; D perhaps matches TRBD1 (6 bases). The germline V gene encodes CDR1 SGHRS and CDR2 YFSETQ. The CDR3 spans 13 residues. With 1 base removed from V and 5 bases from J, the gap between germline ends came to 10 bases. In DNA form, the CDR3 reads TGCGCCAGCAGCTTGAGCCAGGGGAACGAGCAGTACTTC. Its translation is CASSLSQGNEQYF.

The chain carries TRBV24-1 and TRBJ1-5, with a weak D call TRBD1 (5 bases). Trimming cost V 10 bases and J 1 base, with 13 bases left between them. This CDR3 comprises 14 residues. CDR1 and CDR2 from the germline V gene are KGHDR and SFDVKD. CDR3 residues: CATARGGSNQPQHF. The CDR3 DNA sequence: TGTGCCACTGCCCGGGGGGGGAGCAATCAGCCCCAGCATTTT.

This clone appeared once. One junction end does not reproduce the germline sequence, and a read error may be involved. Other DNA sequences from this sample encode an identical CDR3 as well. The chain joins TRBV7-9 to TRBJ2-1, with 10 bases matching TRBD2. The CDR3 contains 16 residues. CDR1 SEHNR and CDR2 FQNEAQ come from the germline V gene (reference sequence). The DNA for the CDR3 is TGCGCCACCAAGGTCGTCAGCGGGAGGGCGGGGAATGAGCAGTTCTTC. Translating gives CATKVVSGRAGNEQFF.

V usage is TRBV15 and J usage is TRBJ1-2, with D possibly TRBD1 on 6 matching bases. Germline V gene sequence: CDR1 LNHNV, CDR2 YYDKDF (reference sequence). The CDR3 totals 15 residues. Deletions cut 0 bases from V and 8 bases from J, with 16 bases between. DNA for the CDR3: TGTGCCACCAGCAGAGATCCCCCAGGGGCTAGAGGCTACACCTTC. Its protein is CATSRDPPGARGYTF.

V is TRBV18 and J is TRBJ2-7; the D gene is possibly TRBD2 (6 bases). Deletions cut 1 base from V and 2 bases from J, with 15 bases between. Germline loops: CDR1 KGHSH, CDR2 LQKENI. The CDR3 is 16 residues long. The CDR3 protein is CASSPLERGSTYEQYF. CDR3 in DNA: TGTGCCAGCTCACCACTCGAACGGGGGTCCACCTACGAGCAGTACTTC.

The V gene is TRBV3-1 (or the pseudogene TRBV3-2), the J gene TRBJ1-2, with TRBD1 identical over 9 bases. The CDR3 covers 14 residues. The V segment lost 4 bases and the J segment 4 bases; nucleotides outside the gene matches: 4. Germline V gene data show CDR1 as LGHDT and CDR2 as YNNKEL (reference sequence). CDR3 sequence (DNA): TGTGCCAGCAGCCCGACAGGGGGAAGCTATGGCTACACCTTC. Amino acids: CASSPTGGSYGYTF.

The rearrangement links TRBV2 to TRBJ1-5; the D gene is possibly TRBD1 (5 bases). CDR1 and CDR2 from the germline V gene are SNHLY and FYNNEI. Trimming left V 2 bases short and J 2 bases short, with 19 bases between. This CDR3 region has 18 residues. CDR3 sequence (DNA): TGTGCCAGCAGTGAAAGATGGCAGGGAAGATCCGGCAATCAGCCCCAGCATTTT. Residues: CASSERWQGRSGNQPQHF.